This T cell receptor beta chain was sequenced during a study of T-cell reconstitution after alpha-beta-depleted transplantation in children (dated by TCRdb to the mid-2010s). For the study in its entirety: Using TCR repertoire profiling, the study followed T-cell immune reconstitution in a quantitative way in children after TCRalphabeta/CD19-depleted allogeneic hematopoietic cell transplantation.

The library was made by PCR. The listed sequencing device is Illumina HiSeq 2500. Molecular barcoding was employed in the preparation of TCR libraries, with unique molecular identifiers being used to normalize TCRbeta repertoire quantification. The raw public data were reprocessed by TCRdb itself: fastp quality trimming at Q25, MiXCR clonotype calling, in-frame beta chains only. Each CDR3 protein appears once, grouped with its most common genes and DNA. This sample is represented by some 200,000 distinct CDR3 sequences; about 6% of them were singletons. The ten largest clones represent about 4.3% of the sample. Findings and caveats that apply to the study as a whole: Over subsequent months, a decline in hyperexpanded clone frequencies was noted, and after one year, T-cell counts and TCRbeta diversity were mostly ascribed to newly produced T cells. Apparently early alphabetaT-cell count recovery about two months after transplant reportedly relied on only several hundred rapidly expanded clones derived from non-depleted graft cells. The high TCRbeta diversity at day 60 in some patients was ascribed to recipient T cells and intrathymic progenitors that had survived conditioning.

Explained via the paper, the treatment or condition label denotes: allogeneic hematopoietic cell transplantation with graft depleted of TCRalphabeta T cells and CD19 B cells. The transplant recipients were children given TCRalphabeta/CD19-depleted allogeneic hematopoietic cell grafts. In this sample, this clonotype turned up many times. Its binding antigen is unknown. No base qualities exist here, and no much larger clone lies one base off it. This TCR came from a girl in the first two years of life with combined immunodeficiency, due to receive a stem cell transplant. The source material was PBMCs, sampled before TCRalphabeta/CD19-depleted stem cell transplant.

In nucleotide form, the sequence is TGTGCCAGCAGTTTTTCGTCCCCCGTCGAGCAGTTCTTC. The translation is CASSFSSPVEQFF. Recombination connected TRBV27 to TRBJ2-1, with no confident D gene call. The cysteine opens and the phenylalanine closes a CDR3 of 13 amino acids. Of all the DNA, just the CDR3 is kept, 39 bases in frame from base 1. Based on the germline V gene (reference sequence), the CDR1 and CDR2 sequences are MNHEY and SMNVEV. At the junction V is shortened by 3 bases and J by 10 bases, with 13 bases in between.